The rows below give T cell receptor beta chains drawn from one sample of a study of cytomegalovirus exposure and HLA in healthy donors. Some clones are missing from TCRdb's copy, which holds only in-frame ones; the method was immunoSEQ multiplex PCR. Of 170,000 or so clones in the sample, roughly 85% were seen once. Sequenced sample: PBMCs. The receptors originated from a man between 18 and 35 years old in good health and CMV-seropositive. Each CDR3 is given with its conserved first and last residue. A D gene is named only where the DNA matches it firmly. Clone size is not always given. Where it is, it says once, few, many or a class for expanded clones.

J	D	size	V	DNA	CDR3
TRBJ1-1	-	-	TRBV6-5	TGTGCCAGCAGTTACCCCGGGGGCACTGAAGCTTTCTTT	CASSYPGGTEAFF
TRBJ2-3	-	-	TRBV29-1	TGCAGCGTTGGAGGGCGGATCGAGTGGGACTCCACAGATACGCAGTATTTT	CSVGGRIEWDSTDTQYF
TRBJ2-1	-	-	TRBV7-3	TGTGCCAGCAGCATACAAAGCGGAGTTGAGCAGTTCTTC	CASSIQSGVEQFF
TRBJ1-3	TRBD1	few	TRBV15	TGTGCCACCAGCACAGACAGGGCGGCTGGAAACACCATATATTTT	CATSTDRAAGNTIYF
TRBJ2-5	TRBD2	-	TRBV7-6	TGTGCCAGCAGCTTAGAAGGGGGGACTAGCGGGACATGGAAGACCCAGTACTTC	CASSLEGGTSGTWKTQYF
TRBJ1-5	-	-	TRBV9	TGTGCCAGCAGCGTTTCCTCGGGGAATCAGCCCCAGCATTTT	CASSVSSGNQPQHF
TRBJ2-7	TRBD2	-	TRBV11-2	TGTGCCAGCAGCTTAGGGACTAGCGGGAGCTACGAGCAGTACTTC	CASSLGTSGSYEQYF
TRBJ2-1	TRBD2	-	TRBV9	TGTGCCAGCAGTGAAAGCGGGGGCCCTAACAATGAGCAGTTCTTC	CASSESGGPNNEQFF
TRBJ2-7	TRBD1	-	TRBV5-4	TGTGCCAGCAGCCAGAAACAGGGGGTTCTCTACGAGCAGTACTTC	CASSQKQGVLYEQYF
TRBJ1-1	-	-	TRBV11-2	TGTGCCAGCAGCCGCGACAGAAACACTGAAGCTTTCTTT	CASSRDRNTEAFF
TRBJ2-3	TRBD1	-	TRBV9	TGTGCCAGCAGCCCCTCACCCGGGACAGGACCAGATACGCAGTATTTT	CASSPSPGTGPDTQYF
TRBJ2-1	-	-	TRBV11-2	TGTGCCAGCAGCCCAGGGGGGACAGTACCCTCTTTTTCCAATGAGCAGTTCTTC	CASSPGGTVPSFSNEQFF
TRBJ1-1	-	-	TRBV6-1	TGTGCCAGCAGCGAACTTAGGGGAAGGGCTTTCTTT	CASSELRGRAFF
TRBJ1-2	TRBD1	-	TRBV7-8	TGTGCCAGCAGCACCGACCGACAGGGAAATGGCACCTATGGCTACACCTTC	CASSTDRQGNGTYGYTF
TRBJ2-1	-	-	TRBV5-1	TGCGCCAGCAGCTTGGACGGGGTCAGCTCCTACAATGAGCAGTTCTTC	CASSLDGVSSYNEQFF
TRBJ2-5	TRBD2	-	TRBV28	TGTGCCAGCACCGGCGGTGGGGGGGGACTCCAAGAGACCCAGTACTTC	CASTGGGGGLQETQYF
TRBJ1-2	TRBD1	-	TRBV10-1	TGCGCCAGCAGTGAGTCGACAGGGGGGGTCTATGGCTACACCTTC	CASSESTGGVYGYTF
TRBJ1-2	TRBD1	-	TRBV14	TGTGCCAGTGGACAGGGGGCGAACTATGGCTACACCTTC	CASGQGANYGYTF
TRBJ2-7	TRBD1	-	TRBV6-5	TGTGCCAGCAGCCGACAGGGCTCAAGCTCCTACGAGCAGTACTTC	CASSRQGSSSYEQYF
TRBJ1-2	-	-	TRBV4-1	TGCGCCAGCAGCCAAGCCACAGAAAACTATGGCTACACCTTC	CASSQATENYGYTF
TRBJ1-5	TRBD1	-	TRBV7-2	TGTGCCAGCAGTCCGCAGGGACAGGGTGGACCCCAGCATTTT	CASSPQGQGGPQHF
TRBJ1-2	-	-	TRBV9	TGTGCCAGCAGCACCGACAGAAACTATGGCTACACCTTC	CASSTDRNYGYTF
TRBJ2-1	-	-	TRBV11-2	TGTGCCAGCAGCTTTCTGGCGGGAACAAATGAGCAGTTCTTC	CASSFLAGTNEQFF
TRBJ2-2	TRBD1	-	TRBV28	TGTGCCAGCACCGAAACAGGGGGAGCGAACACCGGGGAGCTGTTTTTT	CASTETGGANTGELFF
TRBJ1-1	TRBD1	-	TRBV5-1	TGCGCCAGCAGCAACCAGGGGGCGAACACTGAAGCTTTCTTT	CASSNQGANTEAFF
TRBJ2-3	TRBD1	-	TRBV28	TGTGCCAGCAGTTTAACAGGGGGAGCAGATACGCAGTATTTT	CASSLTGGADTQYF
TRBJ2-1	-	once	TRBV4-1	TGCGCCAGCAGCCTTCGACGGGACAATGAGCAGTTCTTC	CASSLRRDNEQFF
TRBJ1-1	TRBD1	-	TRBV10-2	TGCGCCAGCAAGGACAGGGACACCGCTGAAGCTTTCTTT	CASKDRDTAEAFF
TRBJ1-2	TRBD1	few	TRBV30	TGTGCCTGGTCCCAGGGGGGCTATGGCTACACCTTC	CAWSQGGYGYTF
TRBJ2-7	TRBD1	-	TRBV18	TGTGCCAGCTCACCCGGGACAGGGGGATACTACGAGCAGTACTTC	CASSPGTGGYYEQYF
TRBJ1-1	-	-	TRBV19	TGTGCCAGTAGATCAGGGCCCACTGAAGCTTTCTTT	CASRSGPTEAFF
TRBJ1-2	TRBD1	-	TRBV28	TGTGCCAGCAGTAGCCAGGGGGCGCGGATCTATGGCTACACCTTC	CASSSQGARIYGYTF
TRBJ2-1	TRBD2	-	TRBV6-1	TGTGCCAGCAGACCGATAGCGGGAGGCTACAATGAGCAGTTCTTC	CASRPIAGGYNEQFF
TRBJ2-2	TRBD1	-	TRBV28	TGTGCCAGCAGTTCCACTTTAACCCCCGGGACAGGGGGTAGCACCGGGGAGCTGTTTTTT	CASSSTLTPGTGGSTGELFF
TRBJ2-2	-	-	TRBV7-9	TGTGCCAGCAGGGGACAACACGGGGAGCTGTTTTTT	CASRGQHGELFF
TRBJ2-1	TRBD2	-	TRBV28	TGTGCCAGCAGAACTAGCGGGAGCTCCTACAATGAGCAGTTCTTC	CASRTSGSSYNEQFF
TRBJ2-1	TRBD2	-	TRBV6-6	TGTGCCAGCAGACCCTCCGGGACTAGCGGGAGGAATGAGCAGTTCTTC	CASRPSGTSGRNEQFF
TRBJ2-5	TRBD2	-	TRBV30	TGTGCCTGGAGTAGGGGACTACTAGAGACCCAGTACTTC	CAWSRGLLETQYF
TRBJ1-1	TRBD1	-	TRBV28	TGTGCCAGCACCACGGGACAGGGGCGAACTGAAGCTTTCTTT	CASTTGQGRTEAFF
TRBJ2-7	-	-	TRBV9	TGTGCCAGCAGCCACACACGGGATCTAGGCTACGAGCAGTACTTC	CASSHTRDLGYEQYF
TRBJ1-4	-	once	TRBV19	TGTGCCAGTAGTTACGGGACATATGAAAAACTGTTTTTT	CASSYGTYEKLFF
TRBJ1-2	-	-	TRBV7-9	TGTGCCAGCAGCTCACCCTCGGGTGGCTACACCTTC	CASSSPSGGYTF
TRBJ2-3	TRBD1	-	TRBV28	TGTGCCAGCAGTTTACACCGAACTAGAAAAGGGGGCCTTACCACAGATACGCAGTATTTT	CASSLHRTRKGGLTTDTQYF
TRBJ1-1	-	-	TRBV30	TGTGCCTGGAGTGTGGCGGGTAGCACTGAAGCTTTCTTT	CAWSVAGSTEAFF
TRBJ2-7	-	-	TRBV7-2	TGTGCCAGCAGCTTAGATCGGTCCTACGAGCAGTACTTC	CASSLDRSYEQYF
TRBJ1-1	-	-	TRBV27	TGTGCCAGCAGTTTAGACAGTAACACTGAAGCTTTCTTT	CASSLDSNTEAFF
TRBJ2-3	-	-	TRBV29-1	TGCAGCGTTTTAGCATCAAGGTCGAGGGATACGCAGTATTTT	CSVLASRSRDTQYF
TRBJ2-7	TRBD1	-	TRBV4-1	TGCGCCAGCAGCCATCCGACAGGGGCGAAGTCCTACGAGCAGTACTTC	CASSHPTGAKSYEQYF
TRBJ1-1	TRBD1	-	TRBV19	TGTGCCAGTAGTAGACAGGGGAACACTGAAGCTTTCTTT	CASSRQGNTEAFF
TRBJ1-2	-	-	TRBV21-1	TGTGCCAGCAACCGAGATGGCTACACCTTC	CASNRDGYTF